This T cell receptor (beta chain) came from a study of regulatory T cells in long-lasting Graves disease. Notes on the study in general: With persistent disease, TRBV28, TRBJ1-2 and TRBJ2-5 were the favored segments.

Losses at the gene ends were 5 bases for V and 2 bases for J; bases not matched to a gene: 6. CDR3 length: 15 amino acids. Per the germline V gene, CDR1 is LNHDA and CDR2 is SQIVND (reference sequence). Through Arm-PCR of CDR3 regions and iRepertoire HTBI primers, TCR beta libraries were built. MiXCR, run by TCRdb on the multiplex PCR reads, gives a single entry per CDR3 protein. The sample lists about 470,000 distinct CDR3 sequences, roughly a fifth occurring once. For this clonotype: Antigen: not known.

Time point: persistent/refractory GD, antithyroid drugs over 5 years with positive TRAb. The authors made the TCR library using RNA they extracted from PBMCs. Doctors identified Graves' disease using the American Thyroid Association guidelines. V and J are TRBV19 and TRBJ2-1; 7 positions match TRBD2. The receptor comes from a female donor with Graves disease. The specimen was peripheral blood mononuclear cells (PBMCs), collected when the disease was refractory, from a patient treated with antithyroid drugs. This CDR3 reads CASSRASGAYNEQFF. The CDR3 DNA is TGTGCCAGTAGTCGGGCTAGCGGTGCCTACAATGAGCAGTTCTTC.